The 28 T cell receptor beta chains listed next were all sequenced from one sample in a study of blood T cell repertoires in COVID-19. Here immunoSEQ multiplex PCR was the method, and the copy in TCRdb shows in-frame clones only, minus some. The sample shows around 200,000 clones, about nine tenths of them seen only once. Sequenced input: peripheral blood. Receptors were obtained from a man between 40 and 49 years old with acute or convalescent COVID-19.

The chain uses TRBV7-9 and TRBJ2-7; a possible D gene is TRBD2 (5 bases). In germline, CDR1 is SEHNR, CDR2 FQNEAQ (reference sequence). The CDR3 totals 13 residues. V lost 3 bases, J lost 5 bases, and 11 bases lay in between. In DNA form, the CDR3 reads TGTGCCAGCAGCTTGGATACGCGGGACGAGCAGTACTTC. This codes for CASSLDTRDEQYF.

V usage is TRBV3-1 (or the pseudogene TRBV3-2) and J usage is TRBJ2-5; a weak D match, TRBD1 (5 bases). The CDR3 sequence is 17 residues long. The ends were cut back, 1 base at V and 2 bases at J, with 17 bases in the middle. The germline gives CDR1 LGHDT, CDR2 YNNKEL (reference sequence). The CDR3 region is CASSQVRGRASQETQYF. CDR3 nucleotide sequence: TGTGCCAGCAGCCAAGTTCGCGGCAGGGCCTCTCAAGAGACCCAGTACTTC.

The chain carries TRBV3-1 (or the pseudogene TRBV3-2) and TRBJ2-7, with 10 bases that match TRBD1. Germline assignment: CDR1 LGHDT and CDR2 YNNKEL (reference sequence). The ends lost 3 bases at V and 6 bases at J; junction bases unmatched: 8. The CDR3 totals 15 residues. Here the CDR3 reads CASSQLRDRGSEQYF. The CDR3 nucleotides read TGTGCCAGCAGCCAGCTCCGGGACAGGGGATCCGAGCAGTACTTC.

CDR3: CASSQAGSGGPRYEQYF. DNA for the CDR3: TGTGCCAGCAGCCAAGCGGGTAGCGGGGGCCCCCGCTACGAGCAGTACTTC. This sequence joins TRBV14 and TRBJ2-7; 9 nucleotides match TRBD2. The germline V gene has CDR1 SGHDN and CDR2 FVKESK. The CDR3 is made up of 17 amino acids. V dropped 1 base and J dropped 3; count of bases not matched to a gene: 10.

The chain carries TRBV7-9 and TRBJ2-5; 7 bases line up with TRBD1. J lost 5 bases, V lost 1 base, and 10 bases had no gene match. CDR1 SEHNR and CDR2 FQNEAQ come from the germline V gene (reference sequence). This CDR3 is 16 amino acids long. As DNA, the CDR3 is TGTGCCAGCAGCTTAGTTCCGACAGGGATATGGGAGACCCAGTACTTC. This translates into CASSLVPTGIWETQYF.

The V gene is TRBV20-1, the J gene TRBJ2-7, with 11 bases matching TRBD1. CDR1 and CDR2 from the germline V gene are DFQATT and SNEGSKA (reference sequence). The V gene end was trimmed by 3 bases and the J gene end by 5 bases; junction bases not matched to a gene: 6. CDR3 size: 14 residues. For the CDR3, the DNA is TGCAGTGCTAGTGCCGGGACAGGGGGAAACGAGCAGTACTTC. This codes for CSASAGTGGNEQYF.

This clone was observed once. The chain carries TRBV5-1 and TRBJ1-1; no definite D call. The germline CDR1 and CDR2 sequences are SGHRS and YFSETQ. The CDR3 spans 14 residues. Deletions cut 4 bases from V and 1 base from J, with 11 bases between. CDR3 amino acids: CASSPWAQNTEAFF. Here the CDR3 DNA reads TGCGCCAGCAGCCCTTGGGCGCAGAACACTGAAGCTTTCTTT.

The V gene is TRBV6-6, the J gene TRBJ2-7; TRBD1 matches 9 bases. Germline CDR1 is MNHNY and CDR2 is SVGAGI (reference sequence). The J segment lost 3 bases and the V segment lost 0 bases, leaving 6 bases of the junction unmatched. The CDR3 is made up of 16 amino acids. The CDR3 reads CASSYSIPTGGYEQYF. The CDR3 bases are TGTGCCAGCAGTTACTCGATCCCGACAGGGGGCTACGAGCAGTACTTC.

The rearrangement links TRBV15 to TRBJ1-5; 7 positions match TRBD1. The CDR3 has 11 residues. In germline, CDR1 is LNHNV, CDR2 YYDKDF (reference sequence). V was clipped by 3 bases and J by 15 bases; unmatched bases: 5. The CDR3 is CATSSAGTVHF. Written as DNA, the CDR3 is TGTGCCACCAGCAGCGCCGGGACAGTGCATTTT.

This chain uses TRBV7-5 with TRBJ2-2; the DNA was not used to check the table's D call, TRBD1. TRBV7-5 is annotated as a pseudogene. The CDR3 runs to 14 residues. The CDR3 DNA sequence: TGTGCCTCTAAGGGGAACAGAGACACCGGGGAGCTGTTTTTT. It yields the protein CASKGNRDTGELFF.

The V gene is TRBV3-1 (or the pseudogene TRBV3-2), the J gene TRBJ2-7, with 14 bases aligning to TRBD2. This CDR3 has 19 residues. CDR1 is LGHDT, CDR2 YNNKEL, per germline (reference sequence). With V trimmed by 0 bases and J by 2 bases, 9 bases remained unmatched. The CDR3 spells CASSQDSGLAGVIPYEQYF. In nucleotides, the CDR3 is TGTGCCAGCAGCCAAGATTCGGGACTAGCGGGGGTGATTCCCTACGAGCAGTACTTC.

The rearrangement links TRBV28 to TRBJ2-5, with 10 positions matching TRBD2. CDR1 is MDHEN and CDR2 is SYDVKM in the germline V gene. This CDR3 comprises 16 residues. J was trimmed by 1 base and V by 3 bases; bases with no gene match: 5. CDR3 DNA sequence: TGTGCCAGCAGTTTTGATAGCGGGAGGACCCAAGAGACCCAGTACTTC. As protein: CASSFDSGRTQETQYF.

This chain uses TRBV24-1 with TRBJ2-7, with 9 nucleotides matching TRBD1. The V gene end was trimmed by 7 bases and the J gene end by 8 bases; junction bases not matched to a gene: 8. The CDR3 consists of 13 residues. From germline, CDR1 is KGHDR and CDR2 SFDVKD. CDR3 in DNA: TGTGCCACCAGCGATATGGGGACAGGGAAGCAGTACTTC. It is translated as CATSDMGTGKQYF.

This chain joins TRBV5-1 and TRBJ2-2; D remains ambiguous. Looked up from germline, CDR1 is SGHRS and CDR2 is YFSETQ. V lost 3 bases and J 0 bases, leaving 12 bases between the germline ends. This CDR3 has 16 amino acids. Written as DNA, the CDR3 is TGCGCCAGCAGCTGGGCCCTCAGTACGAACACCGGGGAGCTGTTTTTT. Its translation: CASSWALSTNTGELFF.

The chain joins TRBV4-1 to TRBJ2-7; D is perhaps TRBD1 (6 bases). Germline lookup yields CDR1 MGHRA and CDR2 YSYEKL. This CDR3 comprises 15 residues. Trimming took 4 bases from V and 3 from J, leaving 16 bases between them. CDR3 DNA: TGCGCCAGCAGCCCCAGACAGGCGCTCGTCTACGAGCAGTACTTC. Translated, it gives CASSPRQALVYEQYF.

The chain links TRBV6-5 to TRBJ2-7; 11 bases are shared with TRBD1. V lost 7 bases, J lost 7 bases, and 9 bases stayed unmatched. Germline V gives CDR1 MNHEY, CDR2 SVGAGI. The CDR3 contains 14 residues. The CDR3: CASTRDRGELEQYF. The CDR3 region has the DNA TGTGCCAGCACCCGGGACAGGGGGGAGTTAGAGCAGTACTTC.

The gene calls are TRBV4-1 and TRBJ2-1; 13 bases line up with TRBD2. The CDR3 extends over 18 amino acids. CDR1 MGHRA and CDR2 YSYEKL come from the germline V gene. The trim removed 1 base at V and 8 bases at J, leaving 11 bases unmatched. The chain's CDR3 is CASSQVSLAGGLRDEQFF. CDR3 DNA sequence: TGCGCCAGCAGCCAAGTCTCACTAGCGGGGGGGCTGCGCGATGAGCAGTTCTTC.

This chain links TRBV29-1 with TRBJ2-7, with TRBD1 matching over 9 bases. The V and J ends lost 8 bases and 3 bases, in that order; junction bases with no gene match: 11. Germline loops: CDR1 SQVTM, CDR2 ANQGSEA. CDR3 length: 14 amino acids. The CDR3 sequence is CSISPGQGSYEQYF. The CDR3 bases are TGCAGCATCAGTCCGGGACAGGGCAGCTACGAGCAGTACTTC.

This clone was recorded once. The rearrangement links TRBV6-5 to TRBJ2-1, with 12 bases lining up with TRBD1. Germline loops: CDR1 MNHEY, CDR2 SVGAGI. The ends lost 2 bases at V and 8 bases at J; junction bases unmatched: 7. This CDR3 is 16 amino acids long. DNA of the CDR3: TGTGCCAGCAGTTACGGCGGGACAGGGGGCGACTATGAGCAGTTCTTC. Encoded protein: CASSYGGTGGDYEQFF.

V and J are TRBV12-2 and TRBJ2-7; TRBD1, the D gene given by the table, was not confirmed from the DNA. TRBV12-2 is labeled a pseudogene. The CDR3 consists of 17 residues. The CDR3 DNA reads TGTGCAAGTCGCTTACCGGCTCTTGGGACAGGGAGCTACGAGCAGTACTTC. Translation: CASRLPALGTGSYEQYF.

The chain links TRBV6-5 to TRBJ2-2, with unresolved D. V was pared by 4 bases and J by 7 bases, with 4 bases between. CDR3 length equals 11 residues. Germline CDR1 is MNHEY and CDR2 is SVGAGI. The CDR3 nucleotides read TGTGCCAGCAGTTCCATCGGGGAGCTGTTTTTT. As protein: CASSSIGELFF.

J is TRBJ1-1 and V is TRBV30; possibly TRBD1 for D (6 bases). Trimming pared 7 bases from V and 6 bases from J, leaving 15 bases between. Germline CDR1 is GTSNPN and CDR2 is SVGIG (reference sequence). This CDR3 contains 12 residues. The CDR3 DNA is TGTGCCTTGTACAGGGACTATGCTGAAGCTTTCTTT. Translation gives CALYRDYAEAFF.

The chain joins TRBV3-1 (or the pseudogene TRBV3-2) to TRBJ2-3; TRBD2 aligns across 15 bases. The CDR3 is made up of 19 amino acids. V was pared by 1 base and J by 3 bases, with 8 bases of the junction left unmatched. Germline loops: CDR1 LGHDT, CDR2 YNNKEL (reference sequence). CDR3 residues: CASSQGEGLAGGFTDTQYF. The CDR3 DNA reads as TGTGCCAGCAGCCAAGGGGAAGGACTAGCGGGGGGGTTTACAGATACGCAGTATTTT.

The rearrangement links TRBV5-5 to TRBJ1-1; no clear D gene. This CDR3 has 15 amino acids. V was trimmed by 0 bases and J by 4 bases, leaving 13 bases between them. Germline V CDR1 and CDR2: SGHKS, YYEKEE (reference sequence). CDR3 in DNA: TGTGCCAGCAGCTTGGTATGGGGAGGGTTCACTGAAGCTTTCTTT. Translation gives CASSLVWGGFTEAFF.

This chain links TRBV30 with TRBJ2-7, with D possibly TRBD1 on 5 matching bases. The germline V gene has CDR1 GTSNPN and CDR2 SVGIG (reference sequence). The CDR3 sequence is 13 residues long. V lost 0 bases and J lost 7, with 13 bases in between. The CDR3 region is CAWSVGDLREQYF. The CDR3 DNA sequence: TGTGCCTGGAGTGTAGGGGATCTCAGGGAGCAGTACTTC.

Here the CDR3 DNA reads TGTGCCAGCAGCGTAGTCCTCGGGACATTTAACTATGGCTACACCTTC. It is translated as CASSVVLGTFNYGYTF. This chain links TRBV9 with TRBJ1-2; weak D call: TRBD1 (6 bases). Germline V CDR1 and CDR2: SGDLS, YYNGEE. CDR3 size: 16 residues. Trimming stripped 0 bases from V and 1 base from J, with 13 bases between.

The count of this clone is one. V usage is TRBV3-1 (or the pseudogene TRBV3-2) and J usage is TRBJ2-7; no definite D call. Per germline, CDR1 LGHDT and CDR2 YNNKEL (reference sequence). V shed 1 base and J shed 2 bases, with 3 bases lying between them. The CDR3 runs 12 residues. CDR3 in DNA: TGTGCCAGCAGCCAAGCGGCCTACGAGCAGTACTTC. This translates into CASSQAAYEQYF.

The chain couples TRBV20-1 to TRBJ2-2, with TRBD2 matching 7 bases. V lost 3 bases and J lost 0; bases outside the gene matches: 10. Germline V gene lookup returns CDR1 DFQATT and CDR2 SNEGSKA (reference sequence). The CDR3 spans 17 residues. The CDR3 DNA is TGCAGTGCTAGTTTTGGGGCGGGGGTTGCGAACACCGGGGAGCTGTTTTTT. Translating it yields CSASFGAGVANTGELFF.